The rows below give T cell receptor beta chains drawn from one sample of a study of radiotherapy plus CTLA-4 blockade in lung cancer. Using immunoSEQ multiplex PCR, the repertoire was profiled, and TCRdb retains in-frame clones only, with some absent. The sample includes more than 75,000 clones, roughly 70% of them seen just once. The sample in question was peripheral blood, obtained from a patient treated with radiotherapy plus ipilimumab. These receptors came from a human donor with non-small cell lung cancer that progressed on radiotherapy plus ipilimumab. Each CDR3 is given with its conserved first and last residue. A D gene is named only where the DNA matches it firmly. For some rows the clone size is stated as once, few or many, or as a class when expanded; others skip it.

v_call: TRBV7-9
clone_size: -
j_call: TRBJ2-3
d_call: -
cdr3_nt: TGTGCCAGCAGCTTCCCAGAAATATCTAGCACAGATACACGGTATTTT
cdr3_aa: CASSFPEISSTDTRYF

v_call: TRBV7-9
clone_size: -
j_call: TRBJ2-7
d_call: -
cdr3_nt: TGTGCCAGCAGCTTAGGGGAGTTCTCCTACGAGCAGTACTTC
cdr3_aa: CASSLGEFSYEQYF

v_call: TRBV28
clone_size: once
j_call: TRBJ1-6
d_call: TRBD1
cdr3_nt: TGTGCCAGCAGCGGACTCCAGGGGGAATATTATAATTCACCCCTCCACTTT
cdr3_aa: CASSGLQGEYYNSPLHF

v_call: TRBV2
clone_size: -
j_call: TRBJ2-7
d_call: -
cdr3_nt: TGTGCCAGCAGCCCGATCACCTACGAGCAGTACTTC
cdr3_aa: CASSPITYEQYF

v_call: TRBV11-1
clone_size: -
j_call: TRBJ2-6
d_call: -
cdr3_nt: TGTGCCAGCAGCTTACCCGGGACGGGTCTGGTTGGTGGGGCCAACGTCCTGACTTTC
cdr3_aa: CASSLPGTGLVGGANVLTF

v_call: TRBV4-1
clone_size: -
j_call: TRBJ2-1
d_call: -
cdr3_nt: TGCGCCAGCAGCCAAGCTTCCCAACCGTACAATGAGCAGTTCTTC
cdr3_aa: CASSQASQPYNEQFF

v_call: TRBV20-1
clone_size: -
j_call: TRBJ1-2
d_call: -
cdr3_nt: TGCAGTGCTGGGGACGGATTTAGCTACACCTTC
cdr3_aa: CSAGDGFSYTF

v_call: TRBV7-2
clone_size: -
j_call: TRBJ2-7
d_call: TRBD1
cdr3_nt: TGTGCCAGCAGCCTTACAGGGGGGTACGAGCAGTACTTC
cdr3_aa: CASSLTGGYEQYF

v_call: TRBV5-8
clone_size: few
j_call: TRBJ2-5
d_call: TRBD1
cdr3_nt: TGTGCCAGCAGCCTACGGACAGGGGCTGAGACCCAGTACTTC
cdr3_aa: CASSLRTGAETQYF

v_call: TRBV5-4
clone_size: -
j_call: TRBJ2-1
d_call: -
cdr3_nt: TGTGCCAGCAGCTTGCGTTCATACAATGAGCAGTTCTTC
cdr3_aa: CASSLRSYNEQFF

v_call: TRBV2
clone_size: -
j_call: TRBJ2-1
d_call: -
cdr3_nt: TGTGCCAGCAGTGAATGGGAGCAGTTCTTC
cdr3_aa: CASSEWEQFF

v_call: TRBV6-5
clone_size: -
j_call: TRBJ2-7
d_call: -
cdr3_nt: TGTGCCACGCGACTGAGCGAGCAGTACTTC
cdr3_aa: CATRLSEQYF

v_call: TRBV5-8
clone_size: -
j_call: TRBJ1-4
d_call: -
cdr3_nt: TGTGCCAGCAGCTCCCGGGACGGCGATTTGGAACTGTTTTTT
cdr3_aa: CASSSRDGDLELFF

v_call: TRBV28
clone_size: -
j_call: TRBJ1-3
d_call: -
cdr3_nt: TGTGCCAGCAGTTTAGACACCTCTGGAAACACCATATATTTT
cdr3_aa: CASSLDTSGNTIYF

v_call: TRBV6-6
clone_size: few
j_call: TRBJ1-2
d_call: -
cdr3_nt: TGTGCCAGCAGTTACTCGGGTACAGGGTTAGGCTACACCTTC
cdr3_aa: CASSYSGTGLGYTF